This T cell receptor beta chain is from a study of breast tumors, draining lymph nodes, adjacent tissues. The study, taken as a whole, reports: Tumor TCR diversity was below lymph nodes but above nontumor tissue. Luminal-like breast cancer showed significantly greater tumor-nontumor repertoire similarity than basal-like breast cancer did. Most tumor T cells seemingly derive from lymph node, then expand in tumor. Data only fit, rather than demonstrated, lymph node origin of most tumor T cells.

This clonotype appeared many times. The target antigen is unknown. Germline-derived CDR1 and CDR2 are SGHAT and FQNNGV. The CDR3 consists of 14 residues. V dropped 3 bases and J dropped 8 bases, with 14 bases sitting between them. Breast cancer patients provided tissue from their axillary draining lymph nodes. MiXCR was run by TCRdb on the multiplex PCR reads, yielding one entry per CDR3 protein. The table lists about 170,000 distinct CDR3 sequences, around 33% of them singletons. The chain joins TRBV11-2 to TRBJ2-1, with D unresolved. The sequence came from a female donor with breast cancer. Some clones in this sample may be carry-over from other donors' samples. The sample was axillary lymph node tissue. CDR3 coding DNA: TGTGCCAGCAGCTTTTGGGGAACTGTCGATGAGCAGTTCTTC. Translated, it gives CASSFWGTVDEQFF. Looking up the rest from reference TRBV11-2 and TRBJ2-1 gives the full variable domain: EAGVAQSPRYKIIEKRQSVAFWCNPISGHATLYWYQQILGQGPKLLIQFQNNGVVDDSQLPKDRFSAERLKGVDSTLKIQPAKLEDSAVYLCASSFWGTVDEQFFGPGTRLTVL.